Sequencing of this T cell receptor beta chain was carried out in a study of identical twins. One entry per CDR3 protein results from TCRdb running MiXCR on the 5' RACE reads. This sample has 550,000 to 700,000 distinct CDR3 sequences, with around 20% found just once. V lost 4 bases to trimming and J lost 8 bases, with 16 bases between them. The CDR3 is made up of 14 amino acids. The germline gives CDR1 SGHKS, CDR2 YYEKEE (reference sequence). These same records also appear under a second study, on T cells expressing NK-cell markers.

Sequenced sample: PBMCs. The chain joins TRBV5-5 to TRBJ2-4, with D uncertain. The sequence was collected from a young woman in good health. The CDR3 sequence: CASSPDPTWDIQYF. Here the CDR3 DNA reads TGTGCCAGCAGCCCAGACCCTACGTGGGACATTCAGTACTTC.